One sample yielded the 29 T cell receptor beta chains listed below, sequenced in a study of control samples from healthy donors and cancer patients. Sequencing used immunoSEQ multiplex PCR; TCRdb keeps in-frame clones, though not all of them. The sample carries tens of thousands of clones, approximately 90% recorded once. Specimen: blood. These receptors were taken from a man aged 45 to 65 in good health.

This chain joins TRBV27 and TRBJ1-1, with unresolved D. The CDR3 contains 13 residues. The ends were cut back, 8 bases at V and 4 bases at J, with 14 bases in the middle. Germline V gives CDR1 MNHEY, CDR2 SMNVEV (reference sequence). In DNA, the CDR3 is TGTGCCAGCTTCCTCCCAGGTCTCACTGAAGCTTTCTTT. Residues: CASFLPGLTEAFF.

The rearrangement joins TRBV24-1 to TRBJ1-6, with D possibly being TRBD1 (5 bases). The CDR3 extends over 14 amino acids. Trimming took off 4 bases at V and 8 bases at J, with 11 bases between the two ends. CDR1 is KGHDR and CDR2 is SFDVKD in the germline V gene. The CDR3 is CATSDTARDSPLHF. In DNA, the CDR3 is TGTGCCACCAGTGACACAGCCAGGGATTCACCCCTCCACTTT.

The J gene is TRBJ2-6, the V gene TRBV30; D remains unclear. V lost 2 bases and J lost 4, with 12 bases in between. The CDR3 totals 15 residues. CDR1 is GTSNPN and CDR2 is SVGIG in the germline V gene (reference sequence). The CDR3 loop reads CAWSPSLPGANVLTF. The CDR3 DNA is TGTGCCTGGAGTCCCAGCCTCCCAGGGGCCAACGTCCTGACTTTC.

V and J are TRBV27 and TRBJ1-5; D unclear. V was cut by 5 bases and J by 7 bases, with 18 bases left in between. The germline CDR1 and CDR2 sequences are MNHEY and SMNVEV (reference sequence). The CDR3 totals 15 residues. The CDR3 protein is CASSPVSDSKQPQHF. CDR3 DNA sequence: TGTGCCAGCAGTCCCGTAAGTGATTCCAAGCAGCCCCAGCATTTT.

This chain connects TRBV4-1 to TRBJ1-4, with 7 bases aligning to TRBD1. V shed 3 bases and J 0 bases; nucleotides not matched to a gene: 10. The CDR3 spans 18 residues. Germline loops: CDR1 MGHRA, CDR2 YSYEKL. The CDR3 bases are TGCGCCAGCAGCCACCCACCGGGACAGAGAACAACTAATGAAAAACTGTTTTTT. This translates into CASSHPPGQRTTNEKLFF.

The chain uses TRBV30 and TRBJ1-1; D remains ambiguous. The CDR3 has 15 amino acids. In germline, CDR1 is GTSNPN, CDR2 SVGIG (reference sequence). Trimming took 0 bases from V and 3 from J, leaving 14 bases between them. The DNA of the CDR3 is TGTGCCTGGAGTGTACTCGCGGGATGGGACACTGAAGCTTTCTTT. Protein: CAWSVLAGWDTEAFF.

The chain employs TRBV10-3 and TRBJ1-4, with 8 bases fitting TRBD1. Germline V gene lookup returns CDR1 ENHRY and CDR2 SYGVKD. The CDR3 spans 15 residues. After removal of 6 bases from V and 5 bases from J, the junction contained 8 bases not matched to a gene. The CDR3 region is CAISPIGTGNEKLFF. The DNA of the CDR3 is TGTGCCATCAGCCCCATCGGGACAGGAAATGAAAAACTGTTTTTT.

The chain joins TRBV7-6 to TRBJ1-3; the match to TRBD1 covers 8 bases. Germline CDR1 and CDR2: SGHVS and FNYEAQ. The CDR3 sequence is 18 residues long. The V and J ends lost 0 bases and 4 bases, in that order; junction bases with no gene match: 11. The CDR3 region has the DNA TGTGCCAGCAGCTTAGCGATCTCGCAGGGGGCGAGGGGAAACACCATATATTTT. Its protein is CASSLAISQGARGNTIYF.

The chain has TRBV5-4 and TRBJ2-1; TRBD1 might be the D (6 bases). Germline lookup yields CDR1 SGHNT and CDR2 YYREEE (reference sequence). The CDR3 is 16 residues long. V was pared by 4 bases and J by 4 bases, with 18 bases between. The CDR3 here is CASSPGVVGAYNEQFF. CDR3 DNA sequence: TGTGCCAGCAGCCCTGGGGTAGTGGGGGCTTACAATGAGCAGTTCTTC.

This chain connects TRBV27 to TRBJ2-7; D is ambiguous. V shed 4 bases and J shed 2 bases, with 12 bases lying between them. This CDR3 is 14 amino acids long. Looked up from germline, CDR1 is MNHEY and CDR2 is SMNVEV (reference sequence). The CDR3 nucleotides are TGTGCCAGCAGTTCATTCAGGAATACCTACGAGCAGTACTTC. Amino acids: CASSSFRNTYEQYF.

The chain couples TRBV7-2 to TRBJ1-6, with 8 bases fitting TRBD1. CDR3 size: 14 residues. The trim removed 3 bases at V and 10 bases at J, leaving 5 bases unmatched. Per germline, CDR1 SGHTA and CDR2 FQGNSA. The CDR3 here is CASSFGQGSSPLHF. The CDR3 DNA sequence: TGTGCCAGCAGCTTCGGACAGGGCTCCTCACCCCTCCACTTT.

The chain has TRBV2 and TRBJ2-5; the D gene is possibly TRBD1 (6 bases). The V end lost 5 bases, the J end lost 4 bases, and 14 bases lay between the germline ends. The germline gives CDR1 SNHLY, CDR2 FYNNEI. This CDR3 comprises 14 residues. CDR3 loop: CASSFNRVSETQYF. The CDR3 DNA follows: TGTGCCAGCAGTTTTAACAGGGTGTCAGAGACCCAGTACTTC.

This chain joins TRBV30 and TRBJ2-7, with 7 positions matching TRBD1. Per the germline V gene, CDR1 is GTSNPN and CDR2 is SVGIG (reference sequence). The junction had 7 bases not matched to a gene; V was cut back by 4 bases and J by 7 bases. The CDR3 has 12 residues. In DNA, the CDR3 is TGTGCCTGGACTAAAGGGGGCCTTGAGCAGTACTTC. Amino acid sequence: CAWTKGGLEQYF.

This clone was picked up one time. This rearrangement joins TRBV4-1 to TRBJ1-1; D is uncertain. V dropped 0 bases and J dropped 6 bases, with 11 bases sitting between them. Germline V CDR1 and CDR2: MGHRA, YSYEKL. CDR3 size: 14 residues. CDR3 nucleotides: TGCGCCAGCAGCCAAGAACCCACAGTCCCTGAAGCTTTCTTT. Amino acid sequence: CASSQEPTVPEAFF.

The rearrangement links TRBV4-1 to TRBJ1-3, with 8 positions matching TRBD1. CDR1 MGHRA and CDR2 YSYEKL come from the germline V gene. V gave up 1 base and J gave up 8 bases; unmatched junction bases: 4. CDR3 length: 14 amino acids. CDR3: CASSQGQGAYTIYF. For the CDR3, the DNA is TGCGCCAGCAGCCAAGGGCAGGGGGCCTACACCATATATTTT.

This chain joins TRBV6-5 and TRBJ2-2; 7 bases fit TRBD1. The CDR3 covers 14 residues. Germline trimming cut 6 bases from V and 2 bases from J; bases unmatched to any gene: 3. Germline V gene data show CDR1 as MNHEY and CDR2 as SVGAGI. The CDR3 here is CASRGQVNTGELFF. The CDR3 nucleotides are TGTGCCAGCAGAGGACAGGTTAACACCGGGGAGCTGTTTTTT.

The chain is built from TRBV24-1 and TRBJ2-1; D may be TRBD1 (7 bases). Trimming left V 5 bases short and J 7 bases short, with 11 bases between. The V gene's germline CDR1 is KGHDR and CDR2 SFDVKD. This CDR3 comprises 13 residues. The CDR3 sequence: CATSGRGRNEQFF. The CDR3 bases are TGTGCCACCAGTGGCAGGGGGAGGAATGAGCAGTTCTTC.

The chain employs TRBV2 and TRBJ1-6; 7 bases line up with TRBD1. Germline values: CDR1 SNHLY, CDR2 FYNNEI. CDR3 length: 15 residues. Trimming at V came to 4 bases and at J to 7 bases, leaving 7 bases not matched to a gene. Here the CDR3 reads CASSVRQGGNSPLHF. The CDR3 bases are TGTGCCAGCAGTGTCCGACAGGGCGGAAATTCACCCCTCCACTTT.

The chain combines TRBV7-9 with TRBJ2-5, with D perhaps TRBD1 (7 bases). The CDR3 is made up of 17 amino acids. The germline gives CDR1 SEHNR, CDR2 FQNEAQ (reference sequence). Trimming removed 1 base from V and 5 bases from J, with 20 bases in between. The CDR3 nucleotides are TGTGCCAGCAGCTTAGGACTAGACACAGGGGCCCGGGAGACCCAGTACTTC. Encoded protein: CASSLGLDTGARETQYF.

The gene calls are TRBV7-2 and TRBJ2-3; tentatively, D is TRBD2 (6 bases). Germline CDR1 is SGHTA and CDR2 is FQGNSA. This CDR3 comprises 16 residues. V dropped 0 bases and J dropped 1 base, with 11 bases sitting between them. In DNA, the CDR3 is TGTGCCAGCAGCTTAGCGCGGGACTCTGGCACAGATACGCAGTATTTT. Protein product: CASSLARDSGTDTQYF.

J is TRBJ2-5 and V is TRBV9; TRBD1 matches 8 bases. Per the germline V gene, CDR1 is SGDLS and CDR2 is YYNGEE. V shed 3 bases, J shed 2 bases, and the junction held 6 bases outside the gene matches. The CDR3 is 15 residues long. The CDR3 DNA reads TGTGCCAGCAGCGCTCGGGACAGGAGTCAAGAGACCCAGTACTTC. Its translation is CASSARDRSQETQYF. The variable domain in full, with the rest retrieved from reference TRBV9 and TRBJ2-5, is DSGVTQTPKHLITATGQRVTLRCSPRSGDLSVYWYQQSLDQGLQFLIQYYNGEERAKGNILERFSAQQFPDLHSELNLSSLELGDSALYFCASSARDRSQETQYFGPGTRLLVL.

The chain combines TRBV30 with TRBJ2-7; D not certain. Trimming left V 5 bases short and J 0 bases short, with 17 bases between. The length of the CDR3 is 15 residues. Germline V gene sequence: CDR1 GTSNPN, CDR2 SVGIG (reference sequence). CDR3 loop: CAWHSGGDSSYEQYF. Written as DNA, the CDR3 is TGTGCCTGGCACTCGGGTGGGGATAGCTCCTACGAGCAGTACTTC.

As concerns this clone: The junction shows a germline mismatch at one end, possibly a read error. This chain joins TRBV6-2 or TRBV6-3 and TRBJ2-2; 15 nucleotides agree with TRBD2. There are 14 residues in the CDR3. Germline V gene sequence: CDR1 MNHEY, CDR2 SVGEGT. The CDR3: CASSYTGLAGGLFF. CDR3 DNA: TGTGCCAGCAGTTACACGGGACTAGCGGGGGGGCTGTTTTTT.

V usage is TRBV4-3 and J usage is TRBJ2-7; D may be TRBD2 (6 bases). CDR3 length equals 14 residues. Germline lookup yields CDR1 LGHNA and CDR2 YSLEER. The V and J ends lost 2 bases and 3 bases respectively, with 11 bases between them. The CDR3 is CASSQFRRGYEQYF. CDR3 DNA: TGCGCCAGCAGCCAATTTCGGCGGGGCTACGAGCAGTACTTC.

The V gene is TRBV6-1, the J gene TRBJ2-2; 9 nucleotides agree with TRBD1. Germline V CDR1 and CDR2: MNHNS, SASEGT. CDR3 length: 15 amino acids. V dropped 3 bases and J dropped 7; count of bases not matched to a gene: 6. The CDR3 spells CASSEVGTGIGELFF. The CDR3 bases are TGTGCCAGCAGTGAGGTCGGGACAGGGATCGGGGAGCTGTTTTTT.

There are a few counts of this clone. CDR3 sequence: CASSVVDTYNEQFF. CDR3 bases: TGTGCCAGCAGCGTAGTCGACACCTACAATGAGCAGTTCTTC. The chain carries TRBV9 and TRBJ2-1; no reliable D call. This CDR3 is 14 amino acids long. Looked up from germline, CDR1 is SGDLS and CDR2 is YYNGEE. Trimming cost V 0 bases and J 2 bases, with 6 bases left between them.

The rearrangement links TRBV11-1 to TRBJ1-2; a weak D match, TRBD1 (6 bases). The germline V gene encodes CDR1 SGHAT and CDR2 FQDESV (reference sequence). Deletions cut 4 bases from V and 7 bases from J, with 13 bases between. The CDR3 covers 13 residues. In DNA, the CDR3 is TGTGCCAGCAGCTCGCCGAACAGGGCTGGCTACACCTTC. Encoded protein: CASSSPNRAGYTF.

This chain links TRBV12-5 with TRBJ2-2; 11 positions match TRBD1. The germline gives CDR1 LGHNT, CDR2 FRNRAP. V was pared by 0 bases and J by 6 bases, with 6 bases of the junction left unmatched. The CDR3 spans 17 residues. The DNA for the CDR3 is TGTGCTAGTGGTTTGGTACTGGGACAGGGGGTTCCCGGGGAGCTGTTTTTT. Protein sequence: CASGLVLGQGVPGELFF.

The chain uses TRBV5-1 and TRBJ1-4, with TRBD1 identical over 8 bases. CDR3 length: 18 amino acids. CDR1 and CDR2 from the germline V gene are SGHRS and YFSETQ. V shed 4 bases and J 0 bases; nucleotides not matched to a gene: 11. CDR3 residues: CASSPGQGWGTTNEKLFF. The CDR3 DNA follows: TGCGCCAGCAGCCCAGGACAGGGTTGGGGAACAACTAATGAAAAACTGTTTTTT. The variable domain in full, completed from reference TRBV5-1 and TRBJ1-4, reads KAGVTQTPRYLIKTRGQQVTLSCSPISGHRSVSWYQQTPGQGLQFLFEYFSETQRNKGNFPGRFSGRQFSNSRSEMNVSTLELGDSALYLCASSPGQGWGTTNEKLFFGSGTQLSVL.